The 21 T cell receptor beta chains below come from one sample, sequenced in a study of T cells in Graves' hyperthyroidism and ophthalmopathy. TCR beta CDR3 regions were amplified from RNA. A first-round RT-PCR of the TCR CDR3 used the HTBI primer set. In TCRdb, the multiplex PCR reads were re-called with MiXCR into one record per CDR3 protein. The table records approximately 420,000 distinct CDR3 sequences, about an eighth of them present only once. Sequenced material: blood. These receptors were obtained from a woman aged 18-29 years with Graves' hyperthyroidism.

A few counts support this clonotype. The chain links TRBV29-1 to TRBJ2-7, with D possibly being TRBD1 or TRBD2 (5 bases each). V was cut by 6 bases and J by 2 bases, with 11 bases left in between. Germline V gene lookup returns CDR1 SQVTM and CDR2 ANQGSEA. The CDR3 covers 12 residues. Here the CDR3 reads CSVRDGTYEQYF. The CDR3 nucleotides are TGCAGCGTCCGGGACGGAACCTACGAGCAGTACTTC.

The chain carries TRBV27 and TRBJ1-1, with 8 positions matching TRBD1. V gave up 7 bases and J gave up 4 bases; unmatched junction bases: 8. The CDR3 runs to 14 residues. Per germline, CDR1 MNHEY and CDR2 SMNVEV (reference sequence). The CDR3 region has the DNA TGTGCCAGCACCCCGGACAGGGAAGTCACTGAAGCTTTCTTT. Protein: CASTPDREVTEAFF.

This clonotype was found many times. The gene calls are TRBV18 and TRBJ2-1, with D uncertain. The CDR3 is 14 residues long. Trimming took 5 bases from V and 6 from J, leaving 14 bases between them. CDR1 and CDR2 from the germline V gene are KGHSH and LQKENI. CDR3 in amino acids: CASSSSPDFNEQFF. In nucleotides, the CDR3 is TGTGCCAGCTCAAGCTCCCCCGACTTCAATGAGCAGTTCTTC.

This clonotype appeared once. V gene TRBV29-1 combines with J gene TRBJ1-2; 8 bases are shared with TRBD1. Trimming cost V 3 bases and J 7 bases; bases outside gene matches: 10. Germline lookup yields CDR1 SQVTM and CDR2 ANQGSEA. The CDR3 has 14 residues. The CDR3, as DNA: TGCAGCGTTGATTCTTGGACAGGGAAGGGTGGCTACACCTTC. It specifies CSVDSWTGKGGYTF. Combining the CDR3 with reference TRBV29-1 and TRBJ1-2 gives the whole variable domain SAVISQKPSRDICQRGTSLTIQCQVDSQVTMMFWYRQQPGQSLTLIATANQGSEATYESGFVIDKFPISRPNLTFSTLTVSNMSPEDSSIYLCSVDSWTGKGGYTFGSGTRLTVV.

The gene calls are TRBV25-1 and TRBJ1-2; 8 nucleotides match TRBD1. V trimming: 4 bases; J trimming: 6 bases; junction bases outside the gene matches: 4. Per the germline V gene, CDR1 is MGHDK and CDR2 is SYGVNS. This CDR3 has 13 amino acids. Written as DNA, the CDR3 is TGTGCCAGCAGTGGGTCGACAGGGGATGGCTACACCTTC. It yields the protein CASSGSTGDGYTF.

This clonotype was detected many times. This chain joins TRBV20-1 and TRBJ1-1; no clear D gene. This CDR3 has 11 residues. The germline V gene encodes CDR1 DFQATT and CDR2 SNEGSKA (reference sequence). V was trimmed by 3 bases and J by 8 bases, leaving 10 bases between them. The CDR3 region is CSARRGGEAFF. CDR3 sequence (DNA): TGCAGTGCTAGGCGGGGAGGGGAAGCTTTCTTT.

In its sample, this clonotype was seen many times. The V call is TRBV24-1, the J call TRBJ2-2; D is unclear. The ends were cut back, 5 bases at V and 2 bases at J, with 8 bases in the middle. This CDR3 comprises 14 residues. The germline V gene encodes CDR1 KGHDR and CDR2 SFDVKD. CDR3 amino acids: CATSADGNTGELFF. In DNA, the CDR3 is TGTGCCACCAGTGCGGACGGAAACACCGGGGAGCTGTTTTTT.

The sample holds many counts of this clonotype. The chain has TRBV11-2 and TRBJ2-7; 8 nucleotides align to TRBD2. The trim removed 1 base at V and 3 bases at J, leaving 14 bases unmatched. Germline V gives CDR1 SGHAT, CDR2 FQNNGV. The CDR3 spans 18 residues. Here the CDR3 reads CASSLVTSGSFQRYEQYF. CDR3 bases: TGTGCCAGCAGCTTAGTAACTAGCGGCAGCTTCCAACGCTACGAGCAGTACTTC.

Many counts were recorded for this clonotype. This chain uses TRBV5-8 with TRBJ2-3, with D unresolved. The length of the CDR3 is 13 residues. CDR1 is SGHTS and CDR2 is YDEGEE in the germline V gene. V was cut by 3 bases and J by 0 bases, with 5 bases left in between. As DNA, the CDR3 is TGTGCCAGCAGCTCTGCTAGCACAGATACGCAGTATTTT. Protein sequence: CASSSASTDTQYF. Based on the CDR3 plus reference TRBV5-8 and TRBJ2-3, the full variable domain is EAGVTQSPTHLIKTRGQQATLRCSPISGHTSVYWYQQALGLGLQFLLWYDEGEERNRGNFPPRFSGRQFPNYSSELNVNALELEDSALYLCASSSASTDTQYFGPGTRLTVL.

This clonotype showed up just a few times. The chain has TRBV3-1 and TRBJ2-5; a possible D gene is TRBD2 (6 bases). This CDR3 comprises 13 residues. Germline loops: CDR1 LGHDT, CDR2 YNNKEL (reference sequence). V lost 4 bases and J lost 2, with 8 bases in between. The chain's CDR3 is CASSPTRQETQYF. The CDR3 bases are TGTGCCAGCAGCCCGACTAGACAAGAGACCCAGTACTTC.

This clonotype was picked up many times. The V and J genes are TRBV6-2 or TRBV6-3 and TRBJ1-6; 8 positions match TRBD1. The ends lost 2 bases at V and 10 bases at J; junction bases unmatched: 10. CDR3 length: 16 amino acids. The V gene's germline CDR1 is MNHEY and CDR2 SVGEGT. The CDR3 is CASSYPTGQEKSPLHF. The CDR3 DNA follows: TGTGCCAGCAGTTACCCGACGGGACAGGAGAAATCACCCCTCCACTTT.

In its sample, this clonotype was seen many times. This rearrangement joins TRBV2 to TRBJ2-5; 8 bases line up with TRBD2. Per the germline V gene, CDR1 is SNHLY and CDR2 is FYNNEI. The CDR3 has 16 amino acids. The ends lost 4 bases at V and 5 bases at J; junction bases unmatched: 12. This CDR3 is CASSGVPAGVLETQYF. CDR3 in DNA: TGTGCCAGCAGTGGAGTCCCAGCGGGAGTTCTCGAGACCCAGTACTTC.

This clonotype was seen repeatedly, ten times or more. The rearrangement uses TRBV11-2 and TRBJ2-7; TRBD2 matches at 12 bases. J gave up 5 bases and V 1 base, and 3 bases lay outside the gene matches. Germline V gene sequence: CDR1 SGHAT, CDR2 FQNNGV. CDR3 size: 15 residues. CDR3 DNA: TGTGCCAGCAGCTTAGTACTAGCGGGAGGAGACGAGCAGTACTTC. This codes for CASSLVLAGGDEQYF.

This clonotype came up many times. The rearrangement uses TRBV6-1 and TRBJ1-2, with a tentative D call TRBD1 (5 bases). Germline CDR1 MNHNS, CDR2 SASEGT. The V end was cut by 8 bases, the J end by 3 bases, with 13 bases between. The length of the CDR3 is 13 residues. The CDR3 DNA follows: TGTGCCAGCTCGGCAGGGATGTACTATGGCTACACCTTC. Translated: CASSAGMYYGYTF.

At least ten counts were recorded for this clonotype. V is TRBV12-3 or TRBV12-4 and J is TRBJ2-7; 8 nucleotides line up with TRBD1. This CDR3 is built from 14 residues. V lost 8 bases to trimming and J lost 2 bases; unmatched junction nucleotides: 8. CDR3 sequence (DNA): TGTGCCAGCCGAAAACAGGGGGGAACCTACGAGCAGTACTTC. It codes for CASRKQGGTYEQYF.

This clonotype was observed a handful of times. The chain recombines TRBV6-4 with TRBJ2-1; D not certain. Germline-derived CDR1 and CDR2 are MRHNA and SNTAGT. The CDR3 runs to 14 residues. V shed 6 bases and J shed 9 bases, with 18 bases lying between them. The CDR3 region is CASSVRSETGEQFF. The CDR3 DNA follows: TGTGCCAGCAGCGTACGTTCCGAGACCGGTGAGCAGTTCTTC.

DNA for the CDR3: TGCAACTTTATAAATAGGGACTGTACCTACGAGCAGTACTTC. This gives the protein CNFINRDCTYEQYF. The V gene is TRBV20-1, the J gene TRBJ2-7; D perhaps matches TRBD2 (6 bases). The CDR3 is 14 amino acids. Germline V gives CDR1 DFQATT, CDR2 SNEGSKA (reference sequence).

This clonotype was picked up a small number of times. The rearrangement uses TRBV7-2 and TRBJ1-3, with D uncertain. V gave up 5 bases and J gave up 0 bases, with 17 bases separating them. The CDR3 is made up of 17 amino acids. The germline V gene has CDR1 SGHTA and CDR2 FQGNSA. The CDR3 protein is CASSLLWEASSGNTIYF. The CDR3 coding sequence is TGTGCCAGCAGCCTTTTATGGGAGGCTAGCTCTGGAAACACCATATATTTT.

This clonotype has a count of ten or more. V is TRBV6-1 and J is TRBJ2-1, with 9 positions matching TRBD1. CDR3 length equals 15 residues. The V and J ends lost 5 bases and 4 bases, in that order; junction bases with no gene match: 6. The germline gives CDR1 MNHNS, CDR2 SASEGT. In nucleotides, the CDR3 is TGTGCCAGCAGTTCCCGGGACAGGGTTTACAATGAGCAGTTCTTC. This gives the protein CASSSRDRVYNEQFF.

The table lists this clonotype with many counts. The chain recombines TRBV7-2 with TRBJ2-1, with D perhaps TRBD2 (6 bases). CDR1 and CDR2 from the germline V gene are SGHTA and FQGNSA. Trimming pared 7 bases from V and 8 bases from J, leaving 12 bases between. CDR3 size: 12 residues. The CDR3 region has the DNA TGTGCCAGCACCGCTTGGAGGGATGAGCAGTTCTTC. This sequence encodes CASTAWRDEQFF.

This clonotype was seen ten or more times. The V gene is TRBV30, the J gene TRBJ1-1; D uncertain. CDR1 is GTSNPN, CDR2 SVGIG, per germline (reference sequence). The CDR3 runs to 12 residues. The V and J ends lost 1 base and 5 bases respectively, with 8 bases between them. The DNA for the CDR3 is TGTGCCTGGAGTGCGGGGTGGACTGAAGCTTTCTTT. This codes for CAWSAGWTEAFF.